This T cell receptor beta chain was sequenced for a study of identical twins. Study-wide results and limits: The presence of invariant MAIT and iNKT cells could partly confound analyses of zero-insertion sequences.

This clonotype was seen a handful of times. Antigen unknown. Carrying unique molecular identifiers, the cDNA also gained a universal primer site through template switching. One entry per CDR3 protein results from TCRdb running MiXCR on the 5' RACE reads. This table holds roughly 690,000 distinct CDR3 sequences, about 20% found once. Germline CDR1 is DFQATT and CDR2 is SNEGSKA (reference sequence). The CDR3 consists of 16 residues. The sample was also reused in another study, on T cells expressing NK-cell markers. From that study: Several experiments employed an anti-gamma-delta TCR antibody to confine sorting to alpha-beta TCR T cells. Roughly six donors showed dominant NKG2C+ clonotypes comprising roughly 1.0-7.5% of their CD8+ T cells.

This chain joins TRBV20-1 and TRBJ2-4; TRBD2 aligns across 12 bases. The sequenced sample was PBMCs. This clonotype was sampled from a woman in her late teens or twenties in good health. The DNA for the CDR3 is TGCAGGCCAAGGACTAGCGGGACCACGTGCCAAAACATTCAGTACTTC. This translates into CRPRTSGTTCQNIQYF.